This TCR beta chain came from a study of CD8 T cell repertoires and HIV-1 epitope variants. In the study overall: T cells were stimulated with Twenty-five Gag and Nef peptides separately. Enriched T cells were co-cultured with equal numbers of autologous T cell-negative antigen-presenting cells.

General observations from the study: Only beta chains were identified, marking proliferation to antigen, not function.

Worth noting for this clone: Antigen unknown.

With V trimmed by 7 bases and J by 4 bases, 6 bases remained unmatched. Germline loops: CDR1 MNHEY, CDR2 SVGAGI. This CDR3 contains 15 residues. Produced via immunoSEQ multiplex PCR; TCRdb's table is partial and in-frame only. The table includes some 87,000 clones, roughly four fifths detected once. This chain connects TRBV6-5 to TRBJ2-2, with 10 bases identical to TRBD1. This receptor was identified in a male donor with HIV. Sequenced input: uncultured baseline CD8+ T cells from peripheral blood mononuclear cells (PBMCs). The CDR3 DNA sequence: TGTGCCAGCAAGGCCGGGACAGGGGCCACCGGGGAGCTGTTTTTT. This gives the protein CASKAGTGATGELFF.